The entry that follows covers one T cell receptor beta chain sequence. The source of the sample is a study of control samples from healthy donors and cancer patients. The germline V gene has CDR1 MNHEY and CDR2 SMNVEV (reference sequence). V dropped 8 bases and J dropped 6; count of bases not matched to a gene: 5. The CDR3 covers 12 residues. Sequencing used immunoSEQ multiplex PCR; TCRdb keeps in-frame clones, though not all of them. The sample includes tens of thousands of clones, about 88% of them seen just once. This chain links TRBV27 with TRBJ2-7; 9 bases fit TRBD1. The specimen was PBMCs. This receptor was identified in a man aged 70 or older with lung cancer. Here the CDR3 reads CASGWTGAEQYF. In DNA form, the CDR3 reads TGTGCCAGCGGCTGGACAGGGGCCGAGCAGTACTTC.